This is a list of T cell receptor beta chains from one sample in a study of human thymus T cells. The repertoire was sequenced with immunoSEQ multiplex PCR; TCRdb's copy has only in-frame clones and lacks some. The sample lists tens of thousands of clones; 85% to 95% were seen once. Source material: thymus tissue. Receptors originate from a girl less than two years old with a congenital heart defect but otherwise immunologically healthy. The CDR3 runs from the conserved cysteine through the conserved F or W. The order of the fields is J gene, clone size, V gene, D gene, CDR3 protein, CDR3 DNA. D genes are given only for firm matches. Expanded clones are given a class, and other clones once, few, many or no size at all.

TRBJ2-7,-,TRBV5-5,TRBD1,CASSLVSGQAVYEQYF,TGTGCCAGCAGCTTGGTGTCGGGACAGGCGGTCTACGAGCAGTACTTC
TRBJ1-5,-,TRBV6-1,-,CASRADPNNQPQHF,TGTGCCAGCAGAGCAGACCCAAACAATCAGCCCCAGCATTTT
TRBJ1-2,-,TRBV29-1,-,CSARSEGGSGYGYTF,TGCAGCGCCCGATCAGAGGGGGGGAGCGGGTATGGCTACACCTTC
TRBJ1-2,-,TRBV5-6,-,CASSPRDNKRGGYTF,TGTGCCAGCAGCCCAAGGGACAATAAAAGGGGGGGCTACACCTTC
TRBJ1-2,-,TRBV9,-,CASSLTFRDGYTF,TGTGCCAGCAGCCTGACCTTCCGGGATGGCTACACCTTC
TRBJ1-1,-,TRBV14,-,CASSHNRSNLNTEAFF,TGTGCCAGCAGCCATAACAGGAGTAACCTGAACACTGAAGCTTTCTTT
TRBJ1-4,-,TRBV14,-,CASSQVRSVNEKLFF,TGTGCCAGCAGCCAAGTAAGGAGCGTAAATGAAAAACTGTTTTTT
TRBJ2-2,-,TRBV19,-,CASSIVWGGELFF,TGTGCCAGTAGTATAGTATGGGGCGGGGAGCTGTTTTTT
TRBJ2-1,-,TRBV30,TRBD2,CAWRPGTSGRGLGNEQFF,TGTGCCTGGAGACCGGGGACTAGCGGGAGGGGTCTTGGCAATGAGCAGTTCTTC
TRBJ1-2,-,TRBV15,TRBD1,CATSLERDSPHYGYTF,TGTGCCACCAGCTTAGAGAGGGACAGCCCACACTATGGCTACACCTTC
TRBJ2-3,-,TRBV7-9,TRBD1,CASSPDGTVATDTQYF,TGTGCCAGCAGCCCCGATGGGACAGTCGCCACAGATACGCAGTATTTT
TRBJ2-7,-,TRBV4-3,TRBD2,CASSQDVTAGFSYEQYF,TGCGCCAGCAGCCAAGATGTTACAGCGGGGTTCTCCTACGAGCAGTACTTC
TRBJ2-3,-,TRBV5-1,-,CASSLSATDTQYF,TGCGCCAGCAGCCTCTCCGCGACAGATACGCAGTATTTT
TRBJ1-4,-,TRBV11-2,-,CASSLAPLSSGQPNEKLFF,TGTGCCAGCAGCTTAGCCCCCCTCTCCTCGGGACAACCTAATGAAAAACTGTTTTTT
TRBJ2-1,-,TRBV27,TRBD1,CASSFHYRGHSEQFF,TGTGCCAGCAGTTTTCATTACAGGGGGCACAGTGAGCAGTTCTTC
TRBJ2-2,-,TRBV19,-,CASSKQGGTNTGELFF,TGTGCCAGTAGTAAACAGGGTGGGACGAACACCGGGGAGCTGTTTTTT
TRBJ1-4,-,TRBV27,TRBD1,CASSFPGQAPNEKLFF,TGTGCCAGCAGTTTTCCCGGACAGGCCCCTAATGAAAAACTGTTTTTT
TRBJ2-7,-,TRBV27,-,CASSLFPSSYEQYF,TGTGCCAGCAGTTTATTCCCCAGCTCCTACGAGCAGTACTTC
TRBJ1-2,-,TRBV13,TRBD1,CASGMTGLYGYTF,TGTGCCAGCGGCATGACAGGGCTCTATGGCTACACCTTC
TRBJ2-3,-,TRBV27,-,CASGRYVPGGTDTQYF,TGTGCCAGCGGGCGCTACGTGCCTGGGGGCACAGATACGCAGTATTTT
TRBJ2-7,-,TRBV7-9,-,CASSPTASTIYEQYF,TGTGCCAGCAGCCCGACCGCGAGTACGATCTACGAGCAGTACTTC
TRBJ1-2,-,TRBV12-5,TRBD1,CASGLDARDRKNGYTF,TGTGCTAGTGGTTTGGACGCCCGGGACAGGAAAAATGGCTACACCTTC
TRBJ2-5,-,TRBV19,-,CASRTQETQYF,TGTGCCAGTAGAACCCAAGAGACCCAGTACTTC
TRBJ2-2,-,TRBV28,-,CASRPDGGAGELFF,TGTGCCAGCAGGCCAGACGGAGGTGCCGGGGAGCTGTTTTTT
TRBJ2-7,-,TRBV5-6,TRBD1,CASSPPGQGAYEQYF,TGTGCCAGCAGCCCTCCGGGACAGGGGGCGTACGAGCAGTACTTC
TRBJ1-1,-,TRBV4-3,TRBD1,CASSQVYRQGEDPGTEAFF,TGCGCCAGCAGCCAAGTCTATCGACAGGGTGAGGACCCAGGCACTGAAGCTTTCTTT
TRBJ2-7,-,TRBV7-9,-,CASSKLPNPTTGLHEQYF,TGTGCCAGCAGTAAACTACCGAATCCCACAACAGGGCTACACGAGCAGTACTTC
TRBJ2-1,-,TRBV7-7,-,CASSRNRTPDYNEQFF,TGTGCCAGCAGCCGTAATAGAACCCCGGATTACAATGAGCAGTTCTTC
TRBJ2-1,-,TRBV28,TRBD1,CASSLRQGEFNEQFF,TGTGCCAGCAGTTTACGACAGGGGGAGTTCAATGAGCAGTTCTTC
TRBJ2-1,-,TRBV29-1,TRBD2,CSVEIVAGDAPYNEQFF,TGCAGCGTTGAAATAGTAGCGGGAGATGCCCCCTACAATGAGCAGTTCTTC
TRBJ2-1,-,TRBV6-1,TRBD2,CASTPAGVHNEQFF,TGTGCCAGCACCCCAGCGGGAGTCCACAATGAGCAGTTCTTC
TRBJ2-3,-,TRBV5-1,TRBD1,CASSLTTGGTDTQYF,TGCGCCAGCAGCTTGACGACAGGGGGCACAGATACGCAGTATTTT
TRBJ1-1,-,TRBV7-9,-,CASWSAGWTEAFF,TGTGCCAGTTGGTCAGCAGGGTGGACTGAAGCTTTCTTT
TRBJ1-1,-,TRBV27,-,CASSPSGDTEAFF,TGTGCCAGCAGTCCTTCGGGGGACACTGAAGCTTTCTTT
TRBJ1-5,-,TRBV19,-,CASSNTGNQPQHF,TGTGCCAGTAGTAATACAGGGAATCAGCCCCAGCATTTT
TRBJ2-3,-,TRBV21-1,-,CASSKDSENTQYF,TGTGCCAGCAGCAAAGACAGTGAGAATACGCAGTATTTT
TRBJ2-1,-,TRBV20-1,-,CSATKDEQFF,TGCAGTGCTACCAAGGATGAGCAGTTCTTC
TRBJ1-2,-,TRBV14,TRBD1,CASSEPGQGLGYTF,TGTGCCAGCAGCGAGCCGGGACAGGGCCTTGGCTACACCTTC
TRBJ1-4,-,TRBV27,TRBD1,CASRRDRKDEKLFF,TGTGCCAGCAGGCGGGACAGGAAGGACGAAAAACTGTTTTTT
TRBJ1-1,once,TRBV28,-,CASSLLRHRVENTEAFF,TGTGCCAGCAGTCTCCTCCGACACAGGGTAGAGAACACTGAAGCTTTCTTT
TRBJ1-3,-,TRBV12-5,TRBD1,CASGAPTGQGNTIYF,TGTGCTAGTGGCGCCCCGACAGGGCAGGGAAACACCATATATTTT
TRBJ2-2,-,TRBV18,-,CASSPTTGELFF,TGTGCCAGCTCACCTACCACCGGGGAGCTGTTTTTT
TRBJ2-7,-,TRBV28,-,CASISQAGLNPGSYEQYF,TGTGCCAGCATCTCCCAGGCAGGCCTAAACCCGGGGTCCTACGAGCAGTACTTC
TRBJ1-1,-,TRBV30,-,CAWVLDPQGLGNTEAFF,TGTGCCTGGGTGCTCGATCCCCAGGGACTCGGGAACACTGAAGCTTTCTTT
TRBJ2-1,-,TRBV5-6,-,CASSLGTVDNEQFF,TGTGCCAGCAGCTTGGGGACGGTCGACAATGAGCAGTTCTTC
TRBJ1-2,-,TRBV6-4,-,CASSDGWQIYGYTF,TGTGCCAGCAGTGACGGTTGGCAGATCTATGGCTACACCTTC
TRBJ1-4,-,TRBV6-6,TRBD1,CASSYSQGEEEKLFF,TGTGCCAGCAGTTACTCCCAGGGGGAGGAGGAAAAACTGTTTTTT
TRBJ1-1,-,TRBV7-9,-,CASSYRATEAFF,TGTGCCAGCAGCTACAGGGCCACTGAAGCTTTCTTT
TRBJ2-7,-,TRBV4-1,TRBD2,CASSQAKRDYEQYF,TGCGCCAGCAGCCAAGCAAAGCGGGACTACGAGCAGTACTTC
TRBJ2-2,-,TRBV27,TRBD2,CASSSGLAGAFGELFF,TGTGCCAGCAGTTCTGGACTAGCGGGAGCGTTTGGGGAGCTGTTTTTT
TRBJ2-3,-,TRBV7-9,TRBD2,CASSSTSGSTNTQYF,TGTGCCAGCAGCTCGACTAGCGGGAGTACGAATACGCAGTATTTT
TRBJ2-3,-,TRBV9,-,CASSVERPTDTQYF,TGTGCCAGCAGCGTAGAACGGCCCACAGATACGCAGTATTTT
TRBJ1-2,-,TRBV7-7,-,CASSPLIGGRGGYTF,TGTGCCAGCAGCCCCTTAATAGGGGGAAGGGGCGGCTACACCTTC
TRBJ2-3,-,TRBV10-3,TRBD2,CAIRGAIAGGLPSTDTQYF,TGTGCCATCAGGGGGGCGATAGCGGGAGGACTCCCTAGCACAGATACGCAGTATTTT